These T cell receptor beta chains were read from a single sample in a study of immune cell composition in non-small cell lung cancer. TCRdb's table, derived via immunoSEQ multiplex PCR, lists solely in-frame clones and lacks some. The sample includes some 9,000 clones, less than 80% of them seen just once. Sequenced material: non-adjacent lung tissue. Receptor source: a human donor with non-small cell lung cancer. Both conserved end residues are trimmed from each CDR3. The D gene is left open where the match is weak.

j_call v_call cdr3_length d_call cdr3_aa
TRBJ2-3 TRBV5-1 13 NA ASSALVASTDTQY
TRBJ1-5 TRBV2 12 TRBD1 ASTRQGRNQPQH
TRBJ1-2 TRBV2 11 TRBD1 ASGTGVYYGYT
TRBJ1-5 TRBV7-2 15 NA ASSLALSVQGNQPQH
TRBJ1-1 TRBV7-2 12 TRBD1 ASSPTTGGTEAF
TRBJ1-5 TRBV19 13 NA ASKSWTLSNQPQH
TRBJ2-7 TRBV5-1 13 NA ASSLSPRGADEQY
TRBJ2-1 TRBV6-6 10 NA ASSSGNNEQF
TRBJ2-7 TRBV4-1 13 NA ASSQEQGRSYEQY
TRBJ1-1 TRBV15 12 NA ATSRTRGWTEAF
TRBJ1-1 TRBV10-1 10 NA ASSAGITEAF
TRBJ2-2 TRBV5-6 10 NA ASSLISGELF
TRBJ1-1 TRBV7-2 11 NA ASSTQGSTEAF
TRBJ1-4 TRBV7-9 14 NA ASSSRRTATNEKLF
TRBJ1-5 TRBV18 15 TRBD1 ASSSDRGLYRNQPQH
NA TRBV2 11 NA ASSLGQYYEQY
TRBJ2-3 TRBV5-8 14 NA ASSLGLGGQVDTQY
TRBJ2-2 TRBV9 13 NA ASSVTGFNTGELF
TRBJ2-4 TRBV11-3 11 NA ASSLSQENIQY
TRBJ2-1 TRBV7-2 13 TRBD2 ASRGGSGGLNEQF
TRBJ2-7 TRBV5-4 12 TRBD2 ASSQGLESVEQY
TRBJ2-7 TRBV29-1 12 TRBD1 SVEDRNRGYEQY
TRBJ2-1 TRBV6-4 13 NA ASSDSAGSYNEQF
TRBJ2-7 TRBV6-1 14 NA ASSDARGIGLDEQY
TRBJ2-2 TRBV7-9 12 TRBD2 ASSAGLAAGELF
TRBJ1-5 TRBV27 13 TRBD1 ASSLTGIDNQPQH
TRBJ1-2 TRBV7-9 10 NA ASSSDIYGYT
TRBJ2-7 TRBV9 13 TRBD1 ASSSGQASSYEQY
TRBJ1-3 TRBV4-1 14 NA ASSQDSGVSGNTIY
TRBJ1-3 TRBV7-9 14 NA ASSLVTVSSGNTIY
TRBJ1-2 TRBV29-1 9 NA SGNRVYGYT
TRBJ2-7 TRBV5-6 14 NA ASRGTGTSSSYEQY
TRBJ1-5 TRBV15 16 TRBD1 ATSRDGTGDYSNQPQH
TRBJ1-1 TRBV7-9 10 NA ASSRQNTEAF
TRBJ1-5 TRBV6-5 11 NA ATGKGANQPQH
TRBJ2-6 TRBV7-9 14 TRBD2 ASSSGRASGANVLT
TRBJ2-7 TRBV23-1 11 NA ASSQSGGPEQY
TRBJ2-7 TRBV10-2 14 NA ASSDQGTSTSYEQY
TRBJ2-3 TRBV6-1 14 NA ASSELIGRGTDTQY
TRBJ1-1 TRBV7-2 11 NA ASSYKTGSEAF
TRBJ1-6 TRBV21-1 13 NA ASSMGGSYNSPLH
TRBJ2-3 TRBV7-6 14 TRBD2 ASSFGAGDFKDTQY
TRBJ2-7 TRBV2 13 TRBD1 ASSEATGQVHEQY
TRBJ2-7 TRBV11-2 13 NA ASSLSRGPPYEQY
TRBJ1-2 TRBV12-5 13 NA ASGLWSRAGYGYT
TRBJ2-7 TRBV7-9 12 NA ASSLTGQGYEQY
TRBJ1-3 TRBV5-1 12 TRBD1 ASSGTGSGNTIY